These 13 T cell receptor beta chains share one sample of origin, sequenced in a study of blood T cell repertoires in COVID-19. TCRdb's table, derived via immunoSEQ multiplex PCR, lists solely in-frame clones and lacks some. This sample has 150,000 or so clones; around 83% occur once, and the top ten carry 9% to 13%. Input material: peripheral blood. Receptors originate from a woman aged 60-75 years with COVID-19, enrolled during active disease.

This chain's CDR3 is CASGTTRAGEQYV. In DNA, the CDR3 is TGTGCCAGCGGAACGACTCGGGCGGGCGAGCAGTACGTC. The gene calls are TRBV6-5 and TRBJ2-7; TRBD2 might be the D (5 bases). Trimming took off 8 bases at V and 6 bases at J, with 17 bases between the two ends. In germline, CDR1 is MNHEY, CDR2 SVGAGI. The CDR3 has 13 residues.

The chain combines TRBV6-5 with TRBJ2-5; a weak D match, TRBD2 (7 bases). Trimming took off 7 bases at V and 5 bases at J, with 8 bases between the two ends. Germline CDR1 and CDR2: MNHEY and SVGAGI. This CDR3 contains 11 residues. The DNA for the CDR3 is TGTGCCAGCACGGGGGGCGAGACCCAGTACTTC. Its protein product is CASTGGETQYF.

The gene calls are TRBV18 and TRBJ1-2; D is possibly TRBD1 (6 bases). V lost 3 bases and J lost 0, with 17 bases in between. This CDR3 comprises 17 residues. In germline, CDR1 is KGHSH, CDR2 LQKENI. CDR3 sequence reads: CASSPTGHPLSNYGYTF. The CDR3 bases are TGTGCCAGCTCACCCACGGGACACCCGCTATCTAACTATGGCTACACCTTC.

This clone was seen only a few times. The V and J genes are TRBV6-5 and TRBJ2-2; TRBD2 aligns across 10 bases. The trim removed 7 bases at V and 1 base at J, leaving 3 bases unmatched. The CDR3 length is 15 residues. In germline, CDR1 is MNHEY, CDR2 SVGAGI. CDR3 protein: CASKLAGLNTGELFF. The CDR3 DNA is TGTGCCAGCAAACTAGCGGGACTGAACACCGGGGAGCTGTTTTTT.

The chain joins TRBV6-1 to TRBJ1-5, with D unclear. The V gene's germline CDR1 is MNHNS and CDR2 SASEGT. V lost 1 base and J 7 bases, leaving 8 bases between the germline ends. The CDR3 sequence is 13 residues long. In DNA form, the CDR3 reads TGTGCCAGCAGTGAAGTGAGAGGACAGCCCCAGCATTTT. As protein: CASSEVRGQPQHF.

The V call is TRBV10-2, the J call TRBJ1-6; possibly TRBD1 for D (5 bases). Per the germline V gene, CDR1 is WSHSY and CDR2 is SAAADI. This CDR3 is built from 14 residues. V was shortened by 3 bases and J by 7 bases, with 10 bases between the two germline ends. Here the CDR3 DNA reads TGCGCCAGCAGTGACGAGACAGCGAATTCACCCCTCCACTTT. Residues: CASSDETANSPLHF.

The chain employs TRBV6-5 and TRBJ1-2; 7 positions agree with TRBD1. Germline CDR1 and CDR2: MNHEY and SVGAGI. V shed 0 bases, J shed 2 bases, and the junction held 3 bases outside the gene matches. The CDR3 totals 15 residues. CDR3 DNA sequence: TGTGCCAGCAGTTACTCCTCGACAGGGAACTATGGCTACACCTTC. Translated, it gives CASSYSSTGNYGYTF.

The CDR3 reads CASSGPYGGATNEQFF. The DNA of the CDR3 is TGTGCCAGCAGTGGCCCTTATGGAGGGGCGACCAATGAGCAGTTCTTC. This chain links TRBV2 with TRBJ2-1, with D perhaps TRBD2 (6 bases). CDR1 is SNHLY, CDR2 FYNNEI, per germline. The CDR3 runs to 16 residues. V lost 4 bases to trimming and J lost 6 bases, with 19 bases between them.

Written as DNA, the CDR3 is TGTGCCAGCAGCTTTGTTCCCGGGACAGCCAGGAGCAATCAGCCCCAGCATTTT. As protein: CASSFVPGTARSNQPQHF. The chain has TRBV7-9 and TRBJ1-5, with 7 bases identical to TRBD1. Germline CDR1 reads SEHNR; CDR2 reads FQNEAQ (reference sequence). V was pared by 3 bases and J by 1 base, with 12 bases of the junction left unmatched. The CDR3 covers 18 residues.

V gene TRBV2 combines with J gene TRBJ1-5; no clear D gene. The CDR3 loop spans 13 amino acids. V lost 4 bases and J 2 bases, leaving 6 bases between the germline ends. From germline, CDR1 is SNHLY and CDR2 FYNNEI. The chain's CDR3 is CASSAEGNQPQHF. DNA for the CDR3: TGTGCCAGCAGTGCCGAGGGCAATCAGCCCCAGCATTTT. The full variable domain, completed using reference TRBV2 and TRBJ1-5, is EPEVTQTPSHQVTQMGQEVILRCVPISNHLYFYWYRQILGQKVEFLVSFYNNEISEKSEIFDDQFSVERPDGSNFTLKIRSTKLEDSAMYFCASSAEGNQPQHFGDGTRLSIL.

This chain uses TRBV5-1 with TRBJ2-5; TRBD2 aligns across 11 bases. CDR1 is SGHRS and CDR2 is YFSETQ in the germline V gene. This CDR3 spans 15 amino acids. V lost 4 bases to trimming and J lost 4 bases; unmatched junction nucleotides: 6. CDR3 amino acids: CASSPVTSGIETQYF. The CDR3 coding sequence is TGCGCCAGCAGCCCGGTGACTAGCGGGATAGAGACCCAGTACTTC.

The gene calls are TRBV3-1 (or the pseudogene TRBV3-2) and TRBJ2-5; TRBD2 matches 8 bases. Germline V gene lookup returns CDR1 LGHDT and CDR2 YNNKEL (reference sequence). Trimming took 1 base from V and 5 from J; bases not matched to a gene: 3. The CDR3 spans 14 residues. The CDR3 DNA reads as TGTGCCAGCAGCCAAGCTGGACTAGCTGAGACCCAGTACTTC. The encoded protein is CASSQAGLAETQYF.

The rearrangement links TRBV10-3 to TRBJ1-5; 10 bases line up with TRBD1. The germline V gene encodes CDR1 ENHRY and CDR2 SYGVKD. The junction had 5 bases not matched to a gene; V was cut back by 2 bases and J by 7 bases. The CDR3 is 15 amino acids. CDR3 protein: CAISERDRGQQPQHF. CDR3 DNA: TGTGCCATCAGTGAGCGGGACAGGGGACAGCAGCCCCAGCATTTT.